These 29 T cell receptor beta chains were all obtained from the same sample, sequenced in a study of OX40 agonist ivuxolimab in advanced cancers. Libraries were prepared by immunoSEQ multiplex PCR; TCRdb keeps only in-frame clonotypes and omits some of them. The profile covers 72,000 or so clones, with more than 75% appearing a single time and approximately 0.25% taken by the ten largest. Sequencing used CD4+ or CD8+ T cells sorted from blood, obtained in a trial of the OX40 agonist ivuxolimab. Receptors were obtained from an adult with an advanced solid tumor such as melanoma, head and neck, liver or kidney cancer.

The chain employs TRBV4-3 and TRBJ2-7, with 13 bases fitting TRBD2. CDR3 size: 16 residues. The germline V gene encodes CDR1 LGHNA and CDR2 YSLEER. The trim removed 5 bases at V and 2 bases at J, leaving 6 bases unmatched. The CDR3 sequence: CASSKTGTSGTYEQYF. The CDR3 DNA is TGCGCCAGCAGCAAAACCGGGACTAGCGGGACCTACGAGCAGTACTTC.

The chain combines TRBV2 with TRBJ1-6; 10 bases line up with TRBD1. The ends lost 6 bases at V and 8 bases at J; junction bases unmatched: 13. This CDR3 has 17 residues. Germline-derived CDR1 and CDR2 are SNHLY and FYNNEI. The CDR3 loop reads CASSWGGQGDLYSPLHF. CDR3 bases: TGTGCCAGCAGCTGGGGAGGACAGGGGGATTTGTATTCACCCCTCCACTTT. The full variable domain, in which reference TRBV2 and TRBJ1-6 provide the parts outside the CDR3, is EPEVTQTPSHQVTQMGQEVILRCVPISNHLYFYWYRQILGQKVEFLVSFYNNEISEKSEIFDDQFSVERPDGSNFTLKIRSTKLEDSAMYFCASSWGGQGDLYSPLHFGNGTRLTVT.

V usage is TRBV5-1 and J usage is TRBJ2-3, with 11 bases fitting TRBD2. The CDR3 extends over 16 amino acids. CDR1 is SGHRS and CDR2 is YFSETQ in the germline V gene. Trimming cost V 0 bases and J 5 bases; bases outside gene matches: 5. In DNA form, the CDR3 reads TGCGCCAGCAGCTTGGAACTAGCGGGAGTCGGAGATACGCAGTATTTT. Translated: CASSLELAGVGDTQYF.

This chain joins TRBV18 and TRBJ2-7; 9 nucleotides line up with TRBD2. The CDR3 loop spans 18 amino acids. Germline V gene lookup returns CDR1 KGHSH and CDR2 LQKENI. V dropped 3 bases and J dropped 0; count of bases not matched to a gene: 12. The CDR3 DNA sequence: TGTGCCAGCTCACCGGGTAGCGGGAGAGGGGCTATCTCCTACGAGCAGTACTTC. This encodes CASSPGSGRGAISYEQYF.

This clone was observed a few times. The CDR3 bases are TGTGCCAGCAGCTTAGACGGTTGGCAGAATGAGCAGTTCTTC. Protein product: CASSLDGWQNEQFF. The chain carries TRBV7-2 and TRBJ2-1; D is unresolved. The CDR3 has 14 amino acids. CDR1 SGHTA and CDR2 FQGNSA come from the germline V gene. Trimming left V 1 base short and J 7 bases short, with 11 bases between.

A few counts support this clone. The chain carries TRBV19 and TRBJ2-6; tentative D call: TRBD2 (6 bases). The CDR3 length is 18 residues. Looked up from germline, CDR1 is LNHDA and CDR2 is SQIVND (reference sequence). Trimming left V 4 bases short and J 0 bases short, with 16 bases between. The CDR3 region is CASSKGGLSSSGANVLTF. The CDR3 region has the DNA TGTGCCAGTAGTAAGGGAGGACTGTCGAGCTCTGGGGCCAACGTCCTGACTTTC.

The CDR3 here is CASSSQGETQYF. The CDR3 nucleotides are TGTGCCAGCAGCTCACAGGGGGAGACCCAGTACTTC. The chain combines TRBV5-6 with TRBJ2-5; 7 bases map to TRBD1. Germline CDR1 is SGHDT and CDR2 is YYEEEE. The CDR3 length is 12 residues. V trimming: 3 bases; J trimming: 5 bases; junction bases outside the gene matches: 1.

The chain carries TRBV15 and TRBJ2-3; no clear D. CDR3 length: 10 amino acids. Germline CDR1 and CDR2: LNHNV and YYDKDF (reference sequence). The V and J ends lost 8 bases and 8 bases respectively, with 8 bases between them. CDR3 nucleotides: TGTGCCACCGCCATGGGTACGCAGTATTTT. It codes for CATAMGTQYF.

CDR3 loop: CASSLVSASDEQFF. The CDR3 coding sequence is TGTGCCAGCAGCTTAGTGTCGGCTAGCGATGAGCAGTTCTTC. The V call is TRBV11-3, the J call TRBJ2-1, with D perhaps matching TRBD2 (6 bases). The CDR3 loop spans 14 amino acids. V was pared by 1 base and J by 8 bases, with 12 bases between. The germline CDR1 and CDR2 sequences are SGHNT and YENEEA.

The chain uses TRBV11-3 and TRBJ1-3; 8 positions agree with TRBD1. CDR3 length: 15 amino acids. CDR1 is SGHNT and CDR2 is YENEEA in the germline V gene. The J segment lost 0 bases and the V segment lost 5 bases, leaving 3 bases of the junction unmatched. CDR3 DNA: TGTGCCAGCAGCAGTGGACAGGGCTCTGGAAACACCATATATTTT. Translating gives CASSSGQGSGNTIYF.

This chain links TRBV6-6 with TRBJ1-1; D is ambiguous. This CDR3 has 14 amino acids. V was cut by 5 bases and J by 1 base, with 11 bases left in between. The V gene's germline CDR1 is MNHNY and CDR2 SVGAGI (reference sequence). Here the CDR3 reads CASSNYWQNTEAFF. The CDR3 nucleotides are TGTGCCAGCAGTAACTATTGGCAGAACACTGAAGCTTTCTTT.

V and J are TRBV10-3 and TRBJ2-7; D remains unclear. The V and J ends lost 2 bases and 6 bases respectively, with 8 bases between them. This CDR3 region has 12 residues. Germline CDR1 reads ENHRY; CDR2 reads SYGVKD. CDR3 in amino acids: CAISEGTAEQYF. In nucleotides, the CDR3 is TGTGCCATCAGTGAGGGCACGGCCGAGCAGTACTTC.

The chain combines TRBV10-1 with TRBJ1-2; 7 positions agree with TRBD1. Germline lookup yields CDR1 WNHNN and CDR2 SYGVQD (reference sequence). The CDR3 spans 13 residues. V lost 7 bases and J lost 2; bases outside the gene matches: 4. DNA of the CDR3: TGCGCCAGCACCGGGACAGCCAACTATGGCTACACCTTC. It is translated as CASTGTANYGYTF.

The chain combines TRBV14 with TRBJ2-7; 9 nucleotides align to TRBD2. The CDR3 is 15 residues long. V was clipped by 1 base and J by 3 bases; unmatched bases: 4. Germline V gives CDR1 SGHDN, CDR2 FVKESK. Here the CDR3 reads CASSQGQREDYEQYF. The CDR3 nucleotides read TGTGCCAGCAGCCAAGGCCAGCGGGAGGACTACGAGCAGTACTTC. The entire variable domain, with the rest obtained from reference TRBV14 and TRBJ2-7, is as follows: EAGVTQFPSHSVIEKGQTVTLRCDPISGHDNLYWYRRVMGKEIKFLLHFVKESKQDESGMPNNRFLAERTGGTYSTLKVQPAELEDSGVYFCASSQGQREDYEQYFGPGTRLTVT.

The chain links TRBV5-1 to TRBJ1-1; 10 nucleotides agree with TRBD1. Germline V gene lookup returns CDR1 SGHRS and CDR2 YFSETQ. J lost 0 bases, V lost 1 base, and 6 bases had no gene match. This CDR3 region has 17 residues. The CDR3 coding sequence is TGCGCCAGCAGCTTGCTTGGGACAGGGGACATGAACACTGAAGCTTTCTTT. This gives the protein CASSLLGTGDMNTEAFF.

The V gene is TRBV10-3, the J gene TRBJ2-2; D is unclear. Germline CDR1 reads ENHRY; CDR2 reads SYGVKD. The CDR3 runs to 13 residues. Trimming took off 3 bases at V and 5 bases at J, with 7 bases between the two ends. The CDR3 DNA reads TGTGCCATCAGTGATGTGGGGACCGGGGAGCTGTTTTTT. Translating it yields CAISDVGTGELFF.

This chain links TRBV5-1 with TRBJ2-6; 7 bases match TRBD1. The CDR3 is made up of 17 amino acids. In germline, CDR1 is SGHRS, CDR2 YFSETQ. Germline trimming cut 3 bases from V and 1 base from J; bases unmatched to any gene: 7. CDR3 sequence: CASSWGSTGSGANVLTF. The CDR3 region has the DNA TGCGCCAGCAGCTGGGGGTCGACAGGGTCTGGGGCCAACGTCCTGACTTTC.

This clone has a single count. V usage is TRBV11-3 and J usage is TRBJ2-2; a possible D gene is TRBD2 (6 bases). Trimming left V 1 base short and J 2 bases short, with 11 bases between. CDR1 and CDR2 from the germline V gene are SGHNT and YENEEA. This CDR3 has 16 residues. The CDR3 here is CASSLGGTANTGELFF. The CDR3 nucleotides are TGTGCCAGCAGCTTAGGCGGGACCGCCAACACCGGGGAGCTGTTTTTT.

CDR3 sequence (DNA): TGTGCCAGCAGTTACTCGACGCGGAACTCTGGAAACACCATATATTTT. Its translation is CASSYSTRNSGNTIYF. The V gene is TRBV6-6, the J gene TRBJ1-3; no firm D call. This CDR3 contains 16 residues. Trimming took off 0 bases at V and 0 bases at J, with 9 bases between the two ends. Per germline, CDR1 MNHNY and CDR2 SVGAGI (reference sequence).

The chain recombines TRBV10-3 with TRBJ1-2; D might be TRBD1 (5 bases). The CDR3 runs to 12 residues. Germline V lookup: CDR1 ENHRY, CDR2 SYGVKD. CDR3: CAIGEGSYGYTF. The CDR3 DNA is TGTGCTATAGGGGAGGGGTCCTATGGCTACACCTTC.

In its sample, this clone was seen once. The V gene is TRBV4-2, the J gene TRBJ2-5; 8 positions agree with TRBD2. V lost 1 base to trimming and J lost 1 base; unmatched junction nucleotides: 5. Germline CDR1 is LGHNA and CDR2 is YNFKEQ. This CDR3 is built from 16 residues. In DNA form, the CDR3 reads TGTGCCAGCAGCCAAGCGGGTGGACTAGCCCAAGAGACCCAGTACTTC. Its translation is CASSQAGGLAQETQYF.

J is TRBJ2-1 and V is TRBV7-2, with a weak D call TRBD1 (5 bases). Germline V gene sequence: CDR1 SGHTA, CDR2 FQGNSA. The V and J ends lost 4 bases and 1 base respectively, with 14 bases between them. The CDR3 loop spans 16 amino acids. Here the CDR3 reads CASSSRWGLSYNEQFF. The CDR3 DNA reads TGTGCCAGCAGCTCCCGGTGGGGCCTATCCTACAATGAGCAGTTCTTC.

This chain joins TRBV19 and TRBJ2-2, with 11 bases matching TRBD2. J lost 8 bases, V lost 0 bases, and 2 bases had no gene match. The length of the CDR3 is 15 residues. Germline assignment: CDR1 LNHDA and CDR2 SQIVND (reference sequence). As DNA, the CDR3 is TGTGCCAGTAGTATAGATACTAGCGGGAGTGGGGAGCTGTTTTTT. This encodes CASSIDTSGSGELFF.

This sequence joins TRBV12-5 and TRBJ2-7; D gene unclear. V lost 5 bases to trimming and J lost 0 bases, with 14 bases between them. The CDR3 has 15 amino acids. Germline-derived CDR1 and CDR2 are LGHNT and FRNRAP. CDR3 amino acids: CASGPGKRNSYEQYF. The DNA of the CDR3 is TGTGCTAGTGGTCCCGGTAAGCGAAACTCCTACGAGCAGTACTTC.

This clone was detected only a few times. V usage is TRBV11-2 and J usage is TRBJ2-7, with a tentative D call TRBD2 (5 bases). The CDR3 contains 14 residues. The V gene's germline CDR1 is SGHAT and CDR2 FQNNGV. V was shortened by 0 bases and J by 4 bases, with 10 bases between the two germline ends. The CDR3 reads CASSLDWRGYEQYF. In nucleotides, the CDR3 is TGTGCCAGCAGCTTAGATTGGAGAGGGTACGAGCAGTACTTC.

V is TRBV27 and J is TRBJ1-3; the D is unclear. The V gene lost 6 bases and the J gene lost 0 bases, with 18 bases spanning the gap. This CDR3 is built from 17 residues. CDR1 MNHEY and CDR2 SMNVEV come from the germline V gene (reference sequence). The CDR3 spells CASSHKLSVDSGNTIYF. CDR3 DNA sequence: TGTGCCAGCAGCCACAAACTCTCGGTAGACTCTGGAAACACCATATATTTT.

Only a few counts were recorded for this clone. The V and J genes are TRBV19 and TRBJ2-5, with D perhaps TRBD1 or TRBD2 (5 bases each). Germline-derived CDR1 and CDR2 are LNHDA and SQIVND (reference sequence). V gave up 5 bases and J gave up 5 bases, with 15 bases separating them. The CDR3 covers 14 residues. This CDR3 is CASSLTGTAETQYF. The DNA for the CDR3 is TGTGCCAGTAGTCTCACCGGGACGGCCGAGACCCAGTACTTC.

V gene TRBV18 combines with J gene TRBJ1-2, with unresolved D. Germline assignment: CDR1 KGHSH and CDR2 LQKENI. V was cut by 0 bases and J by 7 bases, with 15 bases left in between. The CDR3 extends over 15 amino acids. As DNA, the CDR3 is TGTGCCAGCTCACCACCGGTCGGCCCTATGTCTGGCTACACCTTC. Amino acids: CASSPPVGPMSGYTF.

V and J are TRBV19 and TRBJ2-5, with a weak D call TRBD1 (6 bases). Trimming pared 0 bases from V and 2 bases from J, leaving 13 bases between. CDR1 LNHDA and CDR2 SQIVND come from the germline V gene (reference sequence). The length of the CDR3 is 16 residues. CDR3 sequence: CASSIDHGRGQETQYF. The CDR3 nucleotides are TGTGCCAGTAGTATAGATCATGGCAGGGGACAAGAGACCCAGTACTTC.